The clone carrying this TCR beta chain came up once. Its antigen is unidentified. This record belongs to a study of T cell responses to AZD1222 COVID-19 vaccine. Findings of the study overall: Per reports, nearly half of all spike-specific TCRs target regions that are unmutated in variants. At baseline, seropositivity was found in only five or six AZD1222 recipients. Repertoires were obtained only post-peak T cell response. Spike-specific TCR breadth and depth grew following two AZD1222 doses.

Germline CDR1 is LNHNV and CDR2 is YYDKDF (reference sequence). Trimming took 9 bases from V and 5 from J; bases not matched to a gene: 10. The CDR3 consists of 15 residues. Assay: immunoSEQ multiplex PCR; the TCRdb copy retains only in-frame clones and omits some. The profile covers over 120,000 clones, with approximately 93% appearing a single time and 12% taken by the ten largest. The TCR sequence derives from an adult who had recovered from COVID-19. The chain combines TRBV15 with TRBJ2-3, with 11 bases lining up with TRBD1. The input for sequencing was peripheral blood, taken after recovery from COVID-19. CDR3 loop: CATRRTGTGGDTQYF. In nucleotides, the CDR3 is TGTGCCACGCGACGGACCGGGACAGGGGGAGATACGCAGTATTTT.